This note documents a single TCR beta chain sequence. The data originate from a study of cytomegalovirus exposure and HLA in healthy donors. Sampled while nominally healthy, donors likely had unrecorded immune exposures. Looked up from germline, CDR1 is SGHKS and CDR2 is YYEKEE (reference sequence). V was clipped by 2 bases and J by 0 bases, with 17 bases between them. The CDR3 totals 17 residues. The PCR used 60 Vbeta and 13 Jbeta primers. TCRdb's copy holds only in-frame clones and misses some; the assay was immunoSEQ multiplex PCR. The table records roughly 130,000 clones, more than 60% of them present only once.

Specimen: PBMCs. The chain employs TRBV5-5 and TRBJ1-1, with unresolved D. This TCR was recovered from a woman in her 40s in good health and CMV-seropositive. CDR3 coding DNA: TGTGCCAGCAGCTTCGCCCCCACATCTCAGATGAACACTGAAGCTTTCTTT. This translates into CASSFAPTSQMNTEAFF.